The entry below describes one T cell receptor (beta chain). This clonotype turned up a few times. Its cognate antigen has yet to be identified. Base qualities were left out, and no much larger clone turns up one base away. This sample stems from a study of blood T cells in healthy people across ages (dated by TCRdb to the mid-2010s). At the level of the whole study: In model experiments, template switching captured about one uniquely barcoded TCR beta cDNA molecule for every two T cells. Using deep sequencing normalized with unique cDNA molecular identifiers, the study measured how TCR beta repertoire diversity changes with age. The donors were split into four age groups: young (average 16 years), middle-aged (over 35), aged (over 55) and long-lived (under 90). To avoid experimental bias, donors of different ages were spread randomly across the sequencing lanes. For two donors (one aged 18 to 29 and one aged 80 or older), the study analyzed two additional independent replicas of 1 million unique cDNA reads from the same blood draw. Broad study findings and their caveats: Compared with the aged group, the long-lived group had more naive CD4+ T cells, fewer expanded clones and increased TCR diversity, a pattern suggesting age selection. Observed TCR beta diversity per million T cells fell roughly linearly with age, and a significant reduction was already apparent by age around 40. There was a strong correlation between observed TCR beta diversity and the percentage of naive T cells measured by flow cytometry. Because profiling used bulk unsorted PBMCs, naive and antigen-experienced compartments could not be compared conclusively. Estimates of total diversity from one million sequenced T cells were regarded as lower bounds and underestimates. Because donor CMV infection status was unknown, age-related changes in expanded clonotypes were potentially confounded.

The method was 5' RACE. TCRdb shows the sequencer as Illumina HiSeq 2500. A second PCR of roughly 6 to 12 cycles was run with a J-beta primer mix and a sample-barcoded 5' primer. A template-switch 5' adaptor carrying 12 random nucleotides introduced a unique molecular identifier onto each TCR beta cDNA molecule. Each sample yielded at least 2.5 million CDR3-containing paired-end reads. The Mint cDNA synthesis kit, primed by a TRBC-specific oligonucleotide, was used to synthesize first-strand cDNA from all RNA. After uracil-DNA glycosylase treatment, a first 18-cycle PCR used universal primers M1SS and BC2_uni_R on all cDNA. Concerning the study's data processing: For normalization, 1 million high-quality reads, each with a distinct molecular identifier, were randomly selected from each sample. Instead of being binned into consensus sequences, reads that shared molecular identifiers were thrown out. MiTCR, with a Q25 quality threshold and the strictest error-elimination algorithm, was used for CDR3 identification, clonotype clustering and error correction. A nonparametric unseen species model using Euler transformation provided a lower-bound estimate of total TCR beta diversity. TCRdb's own reprocessing of the public reads used fastp at Q25 and MiXCR and kept productive beta chains. Rows with one shared CDR3 protein collapse into an entry with the most common genes and DNA. TCRdb's processing, not the authors', yielded these V and J calls. The sample contains fewer than 1,000,000 distinct CDR3 sequences, approximately 48% of them found a single time. Together, the top ten hold approximately 19% of the sample.

The germline V gene specifies SGHRS as CDR1 and YFSETQ as CDR2. From its cysteine to its phenylalanine, the CDR3 spans 15 amino acids. Only the CDR3 DNA is retained, 45 bases long and in frame from the first base. V is shortened by 2 bases, J by 10 bases, and the region joining them spans 19 bases. Donors were under 40 systemically healthy Caucasian individuals from Russia aged roughly 6 to 90 years. Approximately 9.3 milliliters of peripheral blood were drawn from each donor into EDTA-treated Vacutainer tubes. Ficoll-Paque density-gradient centrifugation was used to isolate PBMCs, with at least 6.5 million per sample. Total RNA, at least 6 micrograms per sample, was extracted from PBMCs with Trizol reagent. For every donor, flow cytometry on a PBMC aliquot measured the percentage of naive CD45RAhigh/CD27high T cells.

Sequences were obtained from blood. In this chain, TRBV5-1 is recombined with TRBJ2-1, with no reliable assignment of the D segment. This TCR came from a man aged 60 to 69 in good health. The nucleotide sequence reads as follows: TGCGCCAGCAGCTTCCTTTCACCTCGGCAGCAGGAGCAGTTCTTC. Translated, this gives CASSFLSPRQQEQFF.